Listed below are T cell receptor beta chains from one sample, sequenced in a study of shared clonotypes between healthy human individuals. Clones were sequenced by immunoSEQ multiplex PCR, and TCRdb holds only the in-frame ones, with some missing. The data show around 650,000 clones, approximately 96% seen once. Sequencing used naive CD8+ T cells sorted from blood. Source of these receptors: a woman aged 25-40 years in good health. The CDR3 runs from the conserved cysteine through the conserved F or W. The order of the fields is J gene, clone size, V gene, D gene, CDR3 protein, CDR3 DNA. A D gene is named only where the DNA matches it firmly. Expanded clones are given a class, and other clones once, few, many or no size at all.

TRBJ2-1 . TRBV5-6 . CASSSAVFKGFEQFF TGTGCCAGCAGTTCCGCCGTCTTCAAGGGGTTTGAGCAGTTCTTC
TRBJ1-1 . TRBV14 . CASSQEMRRRGVEAFF TGTGCCAGCAGCCAAGAAATGAGAAGGCGGGGGGTTGAAGCTTTCTTT
TRBJ2-7 . TRBV15 . CATSRDSAGLGEQYF TGTGCCACCAGCAGAGATAGTGCGGGATTAGGCGAGCAGTACTTC
TRBJ2-7 . TRBV2 . CASSEGYLKGTYEQYF TGTGCCAGCAGTGAAGGGTACCTTAAGGGTACCTACGAGCAGTACTTC
TRBJ1-4 . TRBV29-1 . CSVGASGVTNEKLFF TGCAGCGTTGGGGCCTCAGGGGTAACTAATGAAAAACTGTTTTTT
TRBJ2-3 . TRBV28 . CASSSGIEADTQYF TGTGCCAGCAGTTCGGGGATTGAGGCAGATACGCAGTATTTT
TRBJ2-7 . TRBV10-3 TRBD1 CAISELPGQASYEQYF TGTGCCATCAGTGAGTTGCCGGGACAGGCTTCCTACGAGCAGTACTTC
TRBJ2-1 . TRBV7-9 . CASSLVEGEEQFF TGTGCCAGCAGCTTAGTAGAGGGGGAGGAGCAGTTCTTC
TRBJ2-7 . TRBV28 . CATNRENYEQYF TGTGCCACTAACAGGGAAAACTACGAGCAGTACTTC
TRBJ2-7 . TRBV6-5 . CASSYKDIPKQYF TGTGCCAGCAGTTATAAGGACATACCTAAGCAGTACTTC
TRBJ2-7 . TRBV5-1 TRBD2 CASSSGLAGGVYEQYF TGCGCCAGCAGCTCGGGACTAGCGGGAGGAGTCTACGAGCAGTACTTC
TRBJ1-1 . TRBV5-4 TRBD1 CASSGTDLTEAFF TGTGCCAGCAGCGGGACAGATCTCACTGAAGCTTTCTTT
TRBJ2-7 once TRBV10-2 . CASSESTMGEQYF TGCGCCAGCAGTGAGTCAACTATGGGCGAGCAGTACTTC
TRBJ2-7 once TRBV14 . CASSQEGGGLYEQYF TGTGCCAGCAGCCAAGAAGGGGGTGGGCTCTACGAGCAGTACTTC
TRBJ2-7 . TRBV5-6 TRBD2 CASSLAGGPREQYF TGTGCCAGCAGCTTAGCGGGAGGGCCGCGGGAGCAGTACTTC
TRBJ2-5 . TRBV28 . CASSLWDEVSQETQYF TGTGCCAGCAGTTTATGGGACGAGGTGTCCCAAGAGACCCAGTACTTC